The sequence of this T cell receptor (beta chain) was determined in a study of blood T cell repertoires in COVID-19. Study-level background: The United States, Italy and Spain provided the acute and convalescent COVID-19 samples.

In the authors' workflow: Amplification of reference gene primers provided the estimated nucleated cell counts. Measured with immunoSEQ multiplex PCR; TCRdb has only the in-frame clones, and not every one. V and J calls and clone size are given by that table; D and trimming were obtained from the DNA. The sample gives 270,000 or so clones, 83% of which show up once; approximately 9% is in the top ten. Germline V gene sequence: CDR1 MDHEN, CDR2 SYDVKM. The CDR3 spans 14 residues. The trim removed 5 bases at V and 6 bases at J, leaving 7 bases unmatched. The sequence derives from a woman aged 45-65 years who had recovered from COVID-19. The V gene is TRBV28, the J gene TRBJ2-1; 7 bases fit TRBD2. Sequenced sample: peripheral blood. The CDR3 DNA reads TGTGCCAGCAGTGCGGCGGGGGTTATCAATGAGCAGTTCTTC. Amino acid sequence: CASSAAGVINEQFF.